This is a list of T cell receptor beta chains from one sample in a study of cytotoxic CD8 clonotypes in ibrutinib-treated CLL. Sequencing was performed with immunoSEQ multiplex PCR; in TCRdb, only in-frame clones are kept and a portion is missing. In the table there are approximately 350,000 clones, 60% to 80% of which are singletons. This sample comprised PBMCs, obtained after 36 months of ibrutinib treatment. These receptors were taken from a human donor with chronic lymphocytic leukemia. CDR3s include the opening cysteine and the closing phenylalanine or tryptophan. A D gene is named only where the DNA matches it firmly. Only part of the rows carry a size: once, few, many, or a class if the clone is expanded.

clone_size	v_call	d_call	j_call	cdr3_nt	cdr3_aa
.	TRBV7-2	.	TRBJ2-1	TGTGCCAGCAGCTTCCGGAGGGTCAATGAGCAGTTCTTC	CASSFRRVNEQFF
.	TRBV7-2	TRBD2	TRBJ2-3	TGTGCCAGCAGGGGCCTAGCGGGGGCAGATACGCAGTATTTT	CASRGLAGADTQYF
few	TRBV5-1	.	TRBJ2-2	TGCGCCAGCAGCTTCGACAATCCCTTCACCGGGGAGCTGTTTTTT	CASSFDNPFTGELFF
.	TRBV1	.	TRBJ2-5	TGCACCAGCAGCCCTCAACAACTAGCGGGGGGGCCTCTCCCACAAGAGACCCAGTACTTC	CTSSPQQLAGGPLPQETQYF
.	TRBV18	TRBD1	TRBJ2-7	TGTGCCAGCTCTGGGACAGTCTACGAGCAGTACTTC	CASSGTVYEQYF
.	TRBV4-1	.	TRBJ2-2	TGCGCCAGCAGCCAAGCTGGAGGGCCAATTGGGGAGCTGTTTTTT	CASSQAGGPIGELFF
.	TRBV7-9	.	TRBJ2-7	TGTGCCAGCAGCCCCGGGGTCGAGCAGTACTTC	CASSPGVEQYF
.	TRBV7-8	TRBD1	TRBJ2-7	TGTGCCAGCAGCCCAATGGGACAGGAGACCTACGAGCAGTACTTC	CASSPMGQETYEQYF
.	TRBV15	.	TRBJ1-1	TGTGCCACCAGCAGAGATATCACAGCTGAAGCTTTCTTT	CATSRDITAEAFF
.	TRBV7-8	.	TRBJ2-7	TGTGCCAGCAGTTCTAGTAGGCCGTCCTACGAGCAGTACTTC	CASSSSRPSYEQYF
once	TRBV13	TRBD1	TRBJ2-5	TGTGCCAGCAGCTTTGCGGGACAGGGTCGGGAGACCCAGTACTTC	CASSFAGQGRETQYF
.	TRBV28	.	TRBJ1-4	TGTGCCAGCAGTTTTGTTGGGGGGGTTGGAAGTGAAAAACTGTTTTTT	CASSFVGGVGSEKLFF
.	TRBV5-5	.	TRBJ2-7	TGTGCCAGCAGCTTGAACCACTACGAGCAGTACTTC	CASSLNHYEQYF
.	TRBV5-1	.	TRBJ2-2	TGCGCCAGCACCGACGGGGACTCGATGAACACCGGGGAGCTGTTTTTT	CASTDGDSMNTGELFF
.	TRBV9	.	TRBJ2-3	TGTGCCAGCAGCGTAGGACGGAGTATTAGGGTATCGGATACGCAGTATTTT	CASSVGRSIRVSDTQYF
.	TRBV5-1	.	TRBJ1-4	TGCGCCAGCAGCTTGGCCCCACAGCAAAATGAAAAACTGTTTTTT	CASSLAPQQNEKLFF
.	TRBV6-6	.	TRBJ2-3	TGTGCCAGCAGTTATGTATTTGAAGTCGATACGCAGTATTTT	CASSYVFEVDTQYF
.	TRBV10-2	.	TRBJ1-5	TGCGCCAGCAGCGGACTACAGGGCACCAATCAGCCCCAGCATTTT	CASSGLQGTNQPQHF
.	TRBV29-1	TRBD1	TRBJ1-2	TGCAGCGTTAAACAGGGGACGATCTATGGCTACACCTTC	CSVKQGTIYGYTF
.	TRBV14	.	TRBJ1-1	TGTGCCAGCCGTGACAGGTGGAACACTGAAGCTTTCTTT	CASRDRWNTEAFF
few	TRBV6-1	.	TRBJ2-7	TGTGCCAGCACCCTAAGTGGTAGCTACGAGCAGTACTTC	CASTLSGSYEQYF
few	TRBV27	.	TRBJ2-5	TGTGCCAGCAGCCTTGTTGCAGGGGTAGAGACCCAGTACTTC	CASSLVAGVETQYF
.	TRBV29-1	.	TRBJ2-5	TGCAGCGTTGAAGATCGGGGGTTTCTTAAACAAGAGACCCAGTACTTC	CSVEDRGFLKQETQYF
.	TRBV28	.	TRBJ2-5	TGTGCCAGCAGTTTATTCATAAACAGGGATGGAAACGAAGAGACCCAGTACTTC	CASSLFINRDGNEETQYF
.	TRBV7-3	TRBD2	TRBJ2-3	TGTGCCAGCAGCTTAACGGGGAGGGCCCATAGCACAGATACGCAGTATTTT	CASSLTGRAHSTDTQYF
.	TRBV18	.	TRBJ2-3	TGTGCCAGCTCACCAACAGATACGCAGTATTTT	CASSPTDTQYF
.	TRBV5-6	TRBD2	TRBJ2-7	TGTGCCAGCAGCTCGCGCCCCGGACTAGCGGGGAACTACGAGCAGTACTTC	CASSSRPGLAGNYEQYF
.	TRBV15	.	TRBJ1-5	TGTGCCACCAGCAGAGAGGCGGGGGCTGGTCAGCCCCAGCATTTT	CATSREAGAGQPQHF
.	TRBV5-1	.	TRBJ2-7	TGCGCCAGCAGCTCAAAGGGGGGAATCTTCTACGAGCAGTACTTC	CASSSKGGIFYEQYF
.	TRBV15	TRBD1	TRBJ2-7	TGTGCCACCAGCACCTGGACAGGGGGCTCCTACGAGCAGTACTTC	CATSTWTGGSYEQYF
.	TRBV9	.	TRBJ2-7	TGTGCCAGCAGCCCTACCGACGGACAGTACGAGCAGTACTTC	CASSPTDGQYEQYF
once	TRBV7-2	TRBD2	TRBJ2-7	TGTGCCAGCAGCTTAGTGGGGCGGGAGTTTGCCTACGAGCAGTACTTC	CASSLVGREFAYEQYF
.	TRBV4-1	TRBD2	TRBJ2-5	TGCGCCAGCAGCCAAGATCTCGTACTAGCGGGACTCCAAGAGACCCAGTACTTC	CASSQDLVLAGLQETQYF
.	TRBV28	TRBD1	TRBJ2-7	TGTGCCAGTGTTCCGGGACAGGGGCCCTACGAGCAGTACTTC	CASVPGQGPYEQYF
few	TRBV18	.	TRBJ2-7	TGTGCCAGCTCACCACCAGGGATCGACATTAGGTACGAGCAGTACTTC	CASSPPGIDIRYEQYF
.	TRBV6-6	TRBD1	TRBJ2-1	TGTGCCAGCAGTAAGACAGGGGTGTATGGCAATGAGCAGTTCTTC	CASSKTGVYGNEQFF
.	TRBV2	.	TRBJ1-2	TGTGCCAGCAGTGACATGATCTATGGCTACACCTTC	CASSDMIYGYTF
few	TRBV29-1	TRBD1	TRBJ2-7	TGCAGCGTTAGGCAGGGGGCACGGGAGCAGTACTTC	CSVRQGAREQYF
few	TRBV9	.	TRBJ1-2	TGTGCCAGCAGCGTAGCCCCAGGACCTAACTATGGCTACACCTTC	CASSVAPGPNYGYTF
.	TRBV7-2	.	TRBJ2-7	TGTGCCAGCAGCGCCGGGACTCTCGAGCAGTACTTC	CASSAGTLEQYF
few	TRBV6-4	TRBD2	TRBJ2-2	TGTGCCAGCAGTTCGGTAGCGGGAGTCACCGGGGAGCTGTTTTTT	CASSSVAGVTGELFF
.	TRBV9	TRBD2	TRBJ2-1	TGTGCCAGCAGCGTATATGGCCAGCGGGGAATGAATGAGCAGTTCTTC	CASSVYGQRGMNEQFF